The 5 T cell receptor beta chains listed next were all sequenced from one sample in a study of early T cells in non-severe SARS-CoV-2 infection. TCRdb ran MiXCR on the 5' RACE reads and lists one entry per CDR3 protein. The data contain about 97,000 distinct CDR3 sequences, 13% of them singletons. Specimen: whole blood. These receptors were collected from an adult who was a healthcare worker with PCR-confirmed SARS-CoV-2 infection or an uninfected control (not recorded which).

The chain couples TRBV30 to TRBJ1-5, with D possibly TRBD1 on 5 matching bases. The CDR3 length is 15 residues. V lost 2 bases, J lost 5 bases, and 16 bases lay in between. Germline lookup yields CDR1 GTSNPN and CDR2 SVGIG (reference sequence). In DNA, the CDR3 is TGTGCCTGGAGTCAGGGAGTAGGGAGGGATCAGCCCCAGCATTTT. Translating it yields CAWSQGVGRDQPQHF.

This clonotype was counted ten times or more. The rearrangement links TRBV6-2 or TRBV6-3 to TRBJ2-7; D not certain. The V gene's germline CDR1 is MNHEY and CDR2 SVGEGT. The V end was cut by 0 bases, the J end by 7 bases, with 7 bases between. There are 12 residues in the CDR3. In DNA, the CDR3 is TGTGCCAGCAGTTACTCCAGGTCGGAGCAGTACTTC. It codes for CASSYSRSEQYF.

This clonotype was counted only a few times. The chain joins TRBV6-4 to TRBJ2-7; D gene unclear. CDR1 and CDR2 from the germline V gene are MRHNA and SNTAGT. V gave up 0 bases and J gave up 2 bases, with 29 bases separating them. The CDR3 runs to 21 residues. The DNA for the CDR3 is TGTGCCAGCAGTGACTCGGTAATCGCTATTGTGGATCTATGGGCCGCCTACGAGCAGTACTTC. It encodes CASSDSVIAIVDLWAAYEQYF.

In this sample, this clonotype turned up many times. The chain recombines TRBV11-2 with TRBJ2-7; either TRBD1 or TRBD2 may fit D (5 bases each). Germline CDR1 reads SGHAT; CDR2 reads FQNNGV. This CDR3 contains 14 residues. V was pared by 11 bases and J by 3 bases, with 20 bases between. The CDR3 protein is CAGKKTGPDYEQYF. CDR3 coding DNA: TGTGCCGGGAAAAAGACGGGACCAGACTACGAGCAGTACTTC.

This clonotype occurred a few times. CDR3: CASSQETDEAFF. DNA for the CDR3: TGTGCCAGCAGCCAAGAGACGGATGAAGCTTTCTTT. The chain combines TRBV3-1 with TRBJ1-1; D gene ambiguous. Trimming took off 0 bases at V and 7 bases at J, with 6 bases between the two ends. The length of the CDR3 is 12 residues. The germline CDR1 and CDR2 sequences are LGHDT and YNNKEL (reference sequence).